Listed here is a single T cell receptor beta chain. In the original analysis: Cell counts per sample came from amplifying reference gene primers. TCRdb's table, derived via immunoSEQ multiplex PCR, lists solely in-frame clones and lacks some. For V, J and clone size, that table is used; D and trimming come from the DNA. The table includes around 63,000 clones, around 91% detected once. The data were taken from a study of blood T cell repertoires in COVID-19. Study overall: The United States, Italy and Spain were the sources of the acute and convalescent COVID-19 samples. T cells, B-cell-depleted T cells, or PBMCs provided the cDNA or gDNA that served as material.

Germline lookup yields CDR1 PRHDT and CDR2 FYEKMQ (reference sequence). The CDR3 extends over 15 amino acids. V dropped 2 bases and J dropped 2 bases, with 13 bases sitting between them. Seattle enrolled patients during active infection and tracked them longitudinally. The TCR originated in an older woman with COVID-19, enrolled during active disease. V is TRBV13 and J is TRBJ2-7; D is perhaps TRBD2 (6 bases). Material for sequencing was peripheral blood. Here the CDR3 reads CASSLKVAGTYEQYF. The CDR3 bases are TGTGCCAGCAGCTTAAAGGTCGCGGGAACCTACGAGCAGTACTTC.